The entry below gives a single TCR beta chain sequence along with its context. Its antigen is undetermined. TCR beta CDR3 region amplification was performed from RNA transcripts. Researchers ran a first-round RT-PCR on the TCR CDR3 using the HTBI primer set. TCRdb independently ran MiXCR on the multiplex PCR reads; one entry per CDR3 protein. The sample has fewer than 700,000 distinct CDR3 sequences, roughly 16% seen once. This sample stems from a study of T cells in Graves' hyperthyroidism and ophthalmopathy. Study-wide points: Researchers report that a 13 V-J model separated ophthalmopathy from stable hyperthyroidism.

Per the germline V gene, CDR1 is LGHNA and CDR2 is YSLEER. This CDR3 is 14 amino acids long. V dropped 3 bases and J dropped 5 bases, with 11 bases sitting between them. In patients aged 18 to 65, hyperthyroidism was newly diagnosed, with duration under 2 months. The sample was blood. V and J are TRBV4-3 and TRBJ2-1; D may be TRBD2 (6 bases). The receptor was isolated from a woman aged 25 to 39 with Graves' hyperthyroidism. CDR3 coding DNA: TGCGCCAGCAGCCATGTGACTAGAAACAATGAGCAGTTCTTC. Translated: CASSHVTRNNEQFF.